The T cell receptor (beta chain) under discussion was sequenced for a study of T cells after yellow fever vaccination. The CDR3 is 16 amino acids. Looked up from germline, CDR1 is SGDLS and CDR2 is YYNGEE. The V and J ends lost 3 bases and 9 bases, in that order; junction bases with no gene match: 7. This clonotype was seen repeatedly, ten times or more. The antigen is unknown. TCRdb used MiXCR to reprocess the 5' RACE reads, holding one entry per CDR3 protein. Among about 63,000 distinct CDR3 sequences listed, around 7.4% were seen once. Broader study findings: Abundant clonotypes from the bulk population could contaminate FACS-sorted repertoires.

Sample: CD8+ T cells sorted from PBMCs, taken 15 days after the yellow fever booster vaccination. The sequence was collected from a man aged 25 to 40 who received the YFV17D yellow fever vaccine. J is TRBJ2-1 and V is TRBV9, with 15 bases aligning to TRBD2. In DNA, the CDR3 is TGTGCCAGCAGCGAATATGGACTAGCGGGAGGGAGTGAGCAGTTCTTC. It encodes CASSEYGLAGGSEQFF.